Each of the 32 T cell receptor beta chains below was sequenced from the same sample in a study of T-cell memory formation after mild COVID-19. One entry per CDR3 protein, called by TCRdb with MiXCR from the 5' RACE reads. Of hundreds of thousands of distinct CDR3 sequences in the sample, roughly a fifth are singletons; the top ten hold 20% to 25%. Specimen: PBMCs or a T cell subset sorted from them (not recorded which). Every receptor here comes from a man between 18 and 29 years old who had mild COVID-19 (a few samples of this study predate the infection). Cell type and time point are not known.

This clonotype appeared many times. CDR3 sequence reads: CSAPPAGVGSTDTQYF. In DNA, the CDR3 is TGCAGTGCCCCACCGGCCGGGGTGGGGAGCACAGATACGCAGTATTTT. The chain joins TRBV20-1 to TRBJ2-3; a possible D gene is TRBD2 (5 bases). CDR3 length: 16 amino acids. V shed 6 bases and J shed 0 bases, with 19 bases lying between them. Per the germline V gene, CDR1 is DFQATT and CDR2 is SNEGSKA (reference sequence).

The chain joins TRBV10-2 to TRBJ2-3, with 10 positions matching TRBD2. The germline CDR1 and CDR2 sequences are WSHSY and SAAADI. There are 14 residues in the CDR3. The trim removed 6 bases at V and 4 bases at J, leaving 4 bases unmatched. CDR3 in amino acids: CASRPAGGPDTQYF. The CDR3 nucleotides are TGCGCCAGCAGGCCAGCGGGGGGGCCAGATACGCAGTATTTT.

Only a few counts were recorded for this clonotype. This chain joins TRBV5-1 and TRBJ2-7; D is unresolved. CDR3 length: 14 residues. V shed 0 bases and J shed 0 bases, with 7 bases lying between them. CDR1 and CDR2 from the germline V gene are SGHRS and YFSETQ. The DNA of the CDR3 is TGCGCCAGCAGCTTGGAATCCCACTCCTACGAGCAGTACTTC. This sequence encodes CASSLESHSYEQYF.

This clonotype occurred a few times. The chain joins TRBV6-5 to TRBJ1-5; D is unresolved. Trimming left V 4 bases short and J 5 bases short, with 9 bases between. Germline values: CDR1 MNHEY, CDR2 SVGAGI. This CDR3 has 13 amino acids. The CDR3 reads CASSSSSDQPQHF. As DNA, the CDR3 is TGTGCCAGCAGTTCCTCGTCCGATCAGCCCCAGCATTTT.

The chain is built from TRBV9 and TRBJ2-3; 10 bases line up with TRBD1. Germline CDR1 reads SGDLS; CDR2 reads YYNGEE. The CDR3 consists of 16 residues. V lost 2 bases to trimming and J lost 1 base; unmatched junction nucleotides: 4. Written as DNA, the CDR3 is TGTGCCAGCAGCGTCAGGACAGGGGGAGGCACAGATACGCAGTATTTT. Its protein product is CASSVRTGGGTDTQYF.

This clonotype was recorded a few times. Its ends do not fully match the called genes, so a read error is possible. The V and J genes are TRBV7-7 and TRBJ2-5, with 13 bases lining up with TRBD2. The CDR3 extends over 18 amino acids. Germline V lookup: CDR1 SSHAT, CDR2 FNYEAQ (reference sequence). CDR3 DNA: TGTGCTAGCAGCTCACTAAGAGGACTAGCGGGGGCCCAAGAGACCCAGTACTTC. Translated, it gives CASSSLRGLAGAQETQYF.

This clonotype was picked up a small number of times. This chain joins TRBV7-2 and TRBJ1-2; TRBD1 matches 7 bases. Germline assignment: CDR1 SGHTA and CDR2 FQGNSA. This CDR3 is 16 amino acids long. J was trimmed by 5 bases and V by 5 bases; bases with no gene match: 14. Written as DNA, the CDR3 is TGTGCCAGCAGCCGGTCATCTTTAGGGGACAGATATGGCTACACCTTC. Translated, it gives CASSRSSLGDRYGYTF.

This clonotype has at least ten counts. CDR3 DNA sequence: TGTGCCAGCAGAACGGTCGGCGCCTTCAGGACCCAGTACTTC. Its protein is CASRTVGAFRTQYF. The V and J genes are TRBV12-3 or TRBV12-4 and TRBJ2-5; unclear D gene. The CDR3 spans 14 residues. V lost 6 bases and J lost 7, with 18 bases in between.

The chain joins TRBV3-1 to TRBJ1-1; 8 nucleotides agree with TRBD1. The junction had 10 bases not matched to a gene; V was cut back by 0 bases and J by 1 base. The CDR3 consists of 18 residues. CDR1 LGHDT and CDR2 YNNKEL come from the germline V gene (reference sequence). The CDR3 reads CASSQEGQGAPKNTEAFF. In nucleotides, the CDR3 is TGTGCCAGCAGCCAAGAGGGGCAGGGGGCCCCTAAGAACACTGAAGCTTTCTTT.

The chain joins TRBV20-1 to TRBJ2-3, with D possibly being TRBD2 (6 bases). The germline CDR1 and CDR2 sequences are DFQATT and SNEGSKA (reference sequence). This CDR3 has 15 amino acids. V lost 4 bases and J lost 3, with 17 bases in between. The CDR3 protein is CSATGTPLGTDTQYF. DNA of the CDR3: TGCAGTGCTACCGGGACTCCATTGGGAACAGATACGCAGTATTTT.

CDR3 nucleotides: TGCGCCAGCAGCCGGACTACAGGGGCTAGCACAGATACGCAGTATTTT. Translated, it gives CASSRTTGASTDTQYF. The chain employs TRBV4-1 and TRBJ2-3; D is possibly TRBD1 (7 bases). Germline assignment: CDR1 MGHRA and CDR2 YSYEKL. The V end lost 4 bases, the J end lost 0 bases, and 14 bases lay between the germline ends. The CDR3 length is 16 residues.

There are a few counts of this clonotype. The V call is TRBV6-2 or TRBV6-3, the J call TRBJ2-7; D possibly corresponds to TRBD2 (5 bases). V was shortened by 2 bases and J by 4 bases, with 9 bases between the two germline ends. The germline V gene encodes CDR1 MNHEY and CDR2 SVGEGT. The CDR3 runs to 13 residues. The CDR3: CASSYTRAYEQYF. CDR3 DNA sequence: TGTGCCAGCAGTTACACTAGGGCGTACGAGCAGTACTTC.

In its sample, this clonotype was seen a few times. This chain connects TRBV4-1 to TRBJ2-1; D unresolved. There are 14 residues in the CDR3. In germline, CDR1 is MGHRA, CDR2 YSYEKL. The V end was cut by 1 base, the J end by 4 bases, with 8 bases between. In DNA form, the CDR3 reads TGCGCCAGCAGCCAAGTCGCCTTGTACAATGAGCAGTTCTTC. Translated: CASSQVALYNEQFF.

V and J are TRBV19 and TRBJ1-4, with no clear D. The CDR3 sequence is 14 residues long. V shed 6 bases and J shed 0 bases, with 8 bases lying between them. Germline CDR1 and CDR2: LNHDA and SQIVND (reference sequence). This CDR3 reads CASSGLATNEKLFF. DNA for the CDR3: TGTGCCAGTAGCGGACTGGCAACTAATGAAAAACTGTTTTTT.

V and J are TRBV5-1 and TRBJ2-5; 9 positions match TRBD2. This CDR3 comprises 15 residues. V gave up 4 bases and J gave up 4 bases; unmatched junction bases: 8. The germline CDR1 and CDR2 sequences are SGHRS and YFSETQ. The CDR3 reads CASSPPRGGAETQYF. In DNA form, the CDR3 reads TGCGCCAGCAGCCCACCCCGCGGGGGGGCAGAGACCCAGTACTTC.

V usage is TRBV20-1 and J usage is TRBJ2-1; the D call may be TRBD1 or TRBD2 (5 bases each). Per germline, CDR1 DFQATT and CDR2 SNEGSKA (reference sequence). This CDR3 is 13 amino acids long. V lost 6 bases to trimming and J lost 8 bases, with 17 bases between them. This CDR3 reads CSAKGRGRHEQFF. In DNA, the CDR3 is TGCAGTGCGAAGGGACGGGGCCGCCATGAGCAGTTCTTC.

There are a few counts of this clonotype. Written as DNA, the CDR3 is TGTGCCAGCAGCTTAGGATCCACCCGGGGGGTCGAGACCCAGTACTTC. Translating it yields CASSLGSTRGVETQYF. The rearrangement joins TRBV7-6 to TRBJ2-5; 7 nucleotides line up with TRBD2. The germline gives CDR1 SGHVS, CDR2 FNYEAQ. With V trimmed by 1 base and J by 5 bases, 10 bases remained unmatched. There are 16 residues in the CDR3.

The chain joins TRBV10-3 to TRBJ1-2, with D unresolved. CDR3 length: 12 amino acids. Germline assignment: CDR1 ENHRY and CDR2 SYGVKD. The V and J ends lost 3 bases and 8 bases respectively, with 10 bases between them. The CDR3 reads CAISDIGRGYTF. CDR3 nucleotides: TGTGCCATCAGTGACATCGGGAGGGGCTACACCTTC.

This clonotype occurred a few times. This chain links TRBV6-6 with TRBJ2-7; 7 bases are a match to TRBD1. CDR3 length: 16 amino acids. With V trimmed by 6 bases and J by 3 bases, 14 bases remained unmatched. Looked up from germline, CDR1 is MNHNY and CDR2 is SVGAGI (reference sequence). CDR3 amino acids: CASRNTRDSRVYEQYV. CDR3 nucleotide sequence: TGTGCCAGCAGGAACACCCGGGACAGCCGAGTCTACGAGCAGTACGTC.

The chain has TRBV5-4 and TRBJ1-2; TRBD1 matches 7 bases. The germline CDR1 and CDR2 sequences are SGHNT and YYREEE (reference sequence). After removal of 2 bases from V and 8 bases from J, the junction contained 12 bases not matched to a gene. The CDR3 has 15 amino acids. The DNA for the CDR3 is TGTGCCAGCAGCTTTTCCCAGAGGGGGCGCGGGGGCTACACCTTC. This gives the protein CASSFSQRGRGGYTF.

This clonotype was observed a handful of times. The CDR3 protein is CASTLNRPGGAGGTQYF. In nucleotides, the CDR3 is TGTGCCAGCACCCTTAACCGTCCCGGGGGGGCAGGTGGTACGCAGTATTTT. The V gene is TRBV12-3 or TRBV12-4, the J gene TRBJ2-3, with 8 bases aligning to TRBD2. This CDR3 has 17 amino acids. V gave up 7 bases and J gave up 8 bases; unmatched junction bases: 20.

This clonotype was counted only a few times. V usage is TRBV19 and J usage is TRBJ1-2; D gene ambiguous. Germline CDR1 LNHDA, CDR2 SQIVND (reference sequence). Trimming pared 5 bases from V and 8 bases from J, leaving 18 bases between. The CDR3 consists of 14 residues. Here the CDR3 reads CASSSADGLGGYTF. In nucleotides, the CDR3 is TGTGCCAGTAGTTCGGCAGACGGCCTGGGGGGCTACACCTTC.

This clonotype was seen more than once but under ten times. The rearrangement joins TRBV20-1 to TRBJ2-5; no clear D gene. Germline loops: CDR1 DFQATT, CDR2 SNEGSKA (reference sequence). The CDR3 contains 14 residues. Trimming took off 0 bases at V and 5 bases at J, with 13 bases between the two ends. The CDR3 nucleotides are TGCAGTGCTAGAGATCGTCGAAGCCGGGAGACCCAGTACTTC. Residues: CSARDRRSRETQYF.

The CDR3 protein is CSVLEVGRVTGELFF. The DNA for the CDR3 is TGCAGCGTCTTAGAGGTCGGGAGGGTGACCGGGGAGCTGTTTTTT. V usage is TRBV29-1 and J usage is TRBJ2-2; 8 bases are a match to TRBD2. The germline CDR1 and CDR2 sequences are SQVTM and ANQGSEA. The CDR3 runs 15 residues. J lost 5 bases, V lost 6 bases, and 11 bases had no gene match.

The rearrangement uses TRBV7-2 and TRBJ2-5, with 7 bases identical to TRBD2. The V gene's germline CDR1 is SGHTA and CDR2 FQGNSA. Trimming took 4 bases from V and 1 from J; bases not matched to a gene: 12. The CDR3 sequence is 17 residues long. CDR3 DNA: TGTGCCAGCAGCTGGGGGACTATGAGTAGCGGCCAAGAGACCCAGTACTTC. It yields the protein CASSWGTMSSGQETQYF.

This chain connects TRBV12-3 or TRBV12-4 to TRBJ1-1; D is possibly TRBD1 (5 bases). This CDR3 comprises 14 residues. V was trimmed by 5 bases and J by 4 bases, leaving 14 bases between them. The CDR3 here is CASSVLAGSTEAFF. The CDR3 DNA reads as TGTGCCAGCAGTGTCCTTGCAGGGAGCACTGAAGCTTTCTTT.

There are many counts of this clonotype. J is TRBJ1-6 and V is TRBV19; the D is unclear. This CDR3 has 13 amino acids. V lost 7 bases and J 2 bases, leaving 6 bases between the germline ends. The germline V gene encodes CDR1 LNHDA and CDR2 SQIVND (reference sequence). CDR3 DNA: TGTGCCAGTAACCGAGCCTATAATTCACCCCTCCACTTT. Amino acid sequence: CASNRAYNSPLHF.

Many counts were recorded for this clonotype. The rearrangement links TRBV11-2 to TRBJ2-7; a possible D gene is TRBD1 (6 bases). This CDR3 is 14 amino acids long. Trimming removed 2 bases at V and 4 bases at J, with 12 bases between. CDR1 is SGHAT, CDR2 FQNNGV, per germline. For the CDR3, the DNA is TGTGCCAGCAGCTTAACACAGGGTCATTACGAGCAGTACTTC. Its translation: CASSLTQGHYEQYF.

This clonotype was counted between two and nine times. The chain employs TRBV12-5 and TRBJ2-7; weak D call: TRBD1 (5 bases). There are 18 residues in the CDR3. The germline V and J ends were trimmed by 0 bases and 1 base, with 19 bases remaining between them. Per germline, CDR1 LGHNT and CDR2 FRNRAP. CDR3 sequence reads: CASGLVKALPAGSYEQYV. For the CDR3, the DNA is TGTGCTAGTGGTTTGGTAAAAGCGTTGCCGGCAGGGTCCTACGAGCAGTACGTC.

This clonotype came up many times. CDR3 region: CASSQTSGAEYEQYF. The CDR3 DNA sequence: TGTGCCAGCAGCCAGACTAGCGGGGCAGAGTACGAGCAGTACTTC. This chain connects TRBV12-3 or TRBV12-4 to TRBJ2-7, with 11 bases that match TRBD2. J was trimmed by 4 bases and V by 6 bases; bases with no gene match: 8. The CDR3 consists of 15 residues.

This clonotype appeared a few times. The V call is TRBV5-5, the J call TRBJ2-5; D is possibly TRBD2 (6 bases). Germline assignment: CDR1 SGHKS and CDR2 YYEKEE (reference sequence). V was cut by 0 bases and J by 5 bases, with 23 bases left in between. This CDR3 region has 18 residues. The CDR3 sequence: CASSLGGTWEFVRETQYF. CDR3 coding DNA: TGTGCCAGCAGCTTGGGCGGGACTTGGGAGTTCGTCAGGGAGACCCAGTACTTC.

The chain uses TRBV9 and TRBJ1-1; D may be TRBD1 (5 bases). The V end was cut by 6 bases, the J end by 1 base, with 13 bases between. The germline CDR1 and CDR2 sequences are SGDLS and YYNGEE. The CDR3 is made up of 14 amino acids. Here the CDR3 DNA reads TGTGCCAGCACCCAAGGCGGGGGGAACACTGAAGCTTTCTTT. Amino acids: CASTQGGGNTEAFF.